This entry describes one T cell receptor (beta chain). Original methodology: Reference gene primer amplification yielded estimated nucleated cell counts. Assay used: immunoSEQ multiplex PCR; TCRdb lists only in-frame clones, some missing. That table is the source of V, J and clone size, and D and trimming were worked out from the DNA. In the table there are roughly 230,000 clones, under 85% of which are singletons. This entry is derived from a study of blood T cell repertoires in COVID-19. Study details: Acute and convalescent COVID-19 samples came from the United States, Italy and Spain. T cells, B-cell-depleted T cells, or PBMCs supplied cDNA or gDNA.

V lost 3 bases and J lost 3, with 12 bases in between. Germline V CDR1 and CDR2: GTSNPN, SVGIG (reference sequence). This CDR3 contains 14 residues. This clonotype was sampled from a human donor in a cohort sampled during active COVID-19. Specimen: peripheral blood. The chain employs TRBV30 and TRBJ1-5; no definite D call. In DNA, the CDR3 is TGTGCCTGGAGAGAAGGAGGAAACAATCAGCCCCAGCATTTT. Protein product: CAWREGGNNQPQHF.